This T cell receptor beta chain is drawn from a study of blood T cell repertoires in COVID-19. The CDR3 length is 15 residues. Germline V gene lookup returns CDR1 SNHLY and CDR2 FYNNEI. The ends lost 3 bases at V and 4 bases at J; junction bases unmatched: 6. In the authors' workflow: By means of reference gene primer amplification, nucleated cell counts were estimated. Repertoires were generated with immunoSEQ multiplex PCR, while TCRdb's copy carries only in-frame clones and drops some. That table is the source of V, J and clone size, and D and trimming were worked out from the DNA. The table lists 250,000 or so clones, about four fifths of them singletons.

This clonotype was obtained from a man in his fifties with acute or convalescent COVID-19. The chain employs TRBV2 and TRBJ1-5; TRBD1 aligns across 7 bases. Sequencing was carried out using peripheral blood. The CDR3 nucleotides read TGTGCCAGCAGTGAGTCGGGACAGCCGAATCAGCCCCAGCATTTT. It translates to CASSESGQPNQPQHF.